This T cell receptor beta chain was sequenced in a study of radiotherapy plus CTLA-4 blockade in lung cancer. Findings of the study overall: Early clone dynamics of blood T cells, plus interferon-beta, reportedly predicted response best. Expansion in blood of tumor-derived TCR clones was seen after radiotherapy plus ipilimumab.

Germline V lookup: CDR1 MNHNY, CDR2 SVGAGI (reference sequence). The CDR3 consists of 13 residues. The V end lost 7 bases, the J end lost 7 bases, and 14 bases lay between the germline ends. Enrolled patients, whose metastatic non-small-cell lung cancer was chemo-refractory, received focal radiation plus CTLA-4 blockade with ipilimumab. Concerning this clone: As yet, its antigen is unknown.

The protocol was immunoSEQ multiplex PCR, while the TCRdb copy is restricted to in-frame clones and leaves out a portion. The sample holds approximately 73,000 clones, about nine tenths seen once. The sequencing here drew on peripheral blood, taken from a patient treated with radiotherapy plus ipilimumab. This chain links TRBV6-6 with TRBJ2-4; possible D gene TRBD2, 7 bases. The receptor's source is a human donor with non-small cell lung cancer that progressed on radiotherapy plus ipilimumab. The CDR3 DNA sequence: TGTGCCAGCACCTTGGGGGGGCTGAACATTCAGTACTTC. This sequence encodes CASTLGGLNIQYF.